Listed below are T cell receptor beta chains from one sample, sequenced in a study of blood T cells in healthy people across ages. TCRdb redid the calling of the 5' RACE reads with MiXCR, one entry per CDR3 protein. The sample records approximately 760,000 distinct CDR3 sequences, around a quarter being singletons. The data also belong to a second study, concerning T cells of mothers and their children.

Sequences were obtained from blood. These receptors were obtained from a boy aged 5-17 years in good health. CDR3s include the opening cysteine and the closing phenylalanine or tryptophan. The D gene is left open where the match is weak. Size tells how often a clone was seen (once, few, many) or the class of an expanded clone, and some rows leave it out.

V gene: TRBV2; J gene: TRBJ2-4; clone size: few; D gene: TRBD1; CDR3 protein: CASSEVAGGLENIQYF; CDR3 DNA: TGTGCCAGCAGTGAAGTTGCAGGGGGCTTGGAAAACATTCAGTACTTC
V gene: TRBV6-5; J gene: TRBJ2-5; clone size: few; D gene: TRBD1; CDR3 protein: CASTGGRLETQYF; CDR3 DNA: TGTGCCAGTACAGGGGGGAGATTGGAGACCCAGTACTTC
V gene: TRBV5-1; J gene: TRBJ2-6; clone size: few; D gene: TRBD1; CDR3 protein: CASDSGTGGSGANVLTF; CDR3 DNA: TGCGCCAGCGATTCCGGGACAGGGGGGTCTGGGGCCAACGTCCTGACTTTC
V gene: TRBV7-9; J gene: TRBJ1-4; clone size: few; D gene: .; CDR3 protein: CASSSPGPLEGKLFF; CDR3 DNA: TGTGCCAGCAGCTCACCGGGACCCCTTGAGGGAAAACTGTTTTTT
V gene: TRBV29-1; J gene: TRBJ2-1; clone size: .; D gene: .; CDR3 protein: CSPVAHNEQFF; CDR3 DNA: TGCAGCCCCGTAGCCCACAATGAGCAGTTCTTC
V gene: TRBV19; J gene: TRBJ2-7; clone size: .; D gene: TRBD2; CDR3 protein: CASSPTSVTYEQYF; CDR3 DNA: TGTGCCAGTTCCCCCACTAGCGTTACCTACGAGCAGTACTTC
V gene: TRBV11-3; J gene: TRBJ2-5; clone size: .; D gene: .; CDR3 protein: CASSLVPRDNQETQYF; CDR3 DNA: TGTGCCAGCAGCTTAGTACCCAGAGATAACCAAGAGACCCAGTACTTC
V gene: TRBV7-2; J gene: TRBJ2-7; clone size: .; D gene: TRBD2; CDR3 protein: CASSLASGVTYEQYF; CDR3 DNA: TGTGCCAGCAGCTTAGCTAGCGGGGTGACCTACGAGCAGTACTTC
V gene: TRBV5-6; J gene: TRBJ1-2; clone size: few; D gene: .; CDR3 protein: CAGSSRPTDGGYTF; CDR3 DNA: TGTGCCGGCAGCTCCCGTCCGACAGATGGTGGCTACACCTTC
V gene: TRBV6-2/TRBV6-3; J gene: TRBJ2-5; clone size: .; D gene: TRBD1; CDR3 protein: CASSPSQGVEIQYF; CDR3 DNA: TGTGCCAGCAGTCCATCTCAGGGGGTGGAGATCCAGTACTTC
V gene: TRBV20-1; J gene: TRBJ2-1; clone size: few; D gene: .; CDR3 protein: CSARRQGPYNEQFF; CDR3 DNA: TGCAGTGCTAGACGTCAGGGTCCCTACAATGAGCAGTTCTTC
V gene: TRBV29-1; J gene: TRBJ2-1; clone size: few; D gene: .; CDR3 protein: CSVDIYNEQFF; CDR3 DNA: TGCAGCGTTGATATATACAATGAGCAGTTCTTC
V gene: TRBV6-1; J gene: TRBJ1-3; clone size: .; D gene: .; CDR3 protein: CASRSGSGSGNTIYF; CDR3 DNA: TGTGCCAGCAGATCGGGGTCTGGTTCTGGAAACACCATATATTTT
V gene: TRBV5-6; J gene: TRBJ1-2; clone size: .; D gene: .; CDR3 protein: CASSARVTSAQYGYTF; CDR3 DNA: TGTGCCAGCAGCGCCCGGGTGACCTCCGCGCAATATGGCTACACCTTC
V gene: TRBV7-2; J gene: TRBJ2-1; clone size: few; D gene: TRBD1; CDR3 protein: CASTSKQGAWNEQFF; CDR3 DNA: TGTGCCAGCACTTCCAAACAGGGGGCATGGAATGAGCAGTTCTTC
V gene: TRBV15; J gene: TRBJ2-6; clone size: many; D gene: .; CDR3 protein: CATSRDFAGSGANVLTF; CDR3 DNA: TGTGCCACCAGCAGAGACTTTGCAGGGTCTGGGGCCAACGTCCTGACTTTC
V gene: TRBV27; J gene: TRBJ1-5; clone size: .; D gene: .; CDR3 protein: CASSFTGFGNQPQHF; CDR3 DNA: TGTGCCAGCAGTTTTACAGGGTTTGGGAATCAGCCCCAGCATTTT
V gene: TRBV7-8; J gene: TRBJ2-2; clone size: few; D gene: TRBD1; CDR3 protein: CASSPSTGLLTGELFF; CDR3 DNA: TGTGCCAGCAGCCCCTCGACAGGGCTTTTAACCGGGGAGCTGTTTTTT
V gene: TRBV7-2; J gene: TRBJ2-7; clone size: few; D gene: TRBD2; CDR3 protein: CASSLVAGGPPVEQYF; CDR3 DNA: TGTGCCAGCAGCTTAGTGGCGGGGGGCCCCCCGGTCGAGCAGTACTTC
V gene: TRBV7-7; J gene: TRBJ2-5; clone size: many; D gene: TRBD1; CDR3 protein: CASSLRTGTETQYF; CDR3 DNA: TGTGCTAGCAGCCTCCGGACAGGGACAGAGACCCAGTACTTC